The rows below give T cell receptor beta chains drawn from one sample of a study of cytomegalovirus exposure and HLA in healthy donors. The protocol was immunoSEQ multiplex PCR, while the TCRdb copy is restricted to in-frame clones and leaves out a portion. The profile shows 150,000 to 200,000 clones, about 79% of them singletons. Sequenced material: PBMCs. The origin of the receptors is a girl aged 2-10 years in good health and CMV-seropositive. The CDR3 runs from the conserved cysteine through the conserved F or W. A D gene is named only where the DNA matches it firmly. The size entry is marked missing in some rows and otherwise reads once, few, many or a size class.

clone_size,j_call,v_call,d_call,cdr3_nt,cdr3_aa
NA,TRBJ2-1,TRBV7-3,NA,TGTGCCAGCAGACAGGGCTCCTACGATGAGCAGTTCTTC,CASRQGSYDEQFF
NA,TRBJ1-1,TRBV9,NA,TGTGCCAGCAGCGTTACAGGACACACCACTGAAGCTTTCTTT,CASSVTGHTTEAFF
NA,TRBJ2-1,TRBV5-1,NA,TGCGCCAGCAGCTGGAGCAATGAGCAGTTCTTC,CASSWSNEQFF
NA,TRBJ1-1,TRBV27,TRBD1,TGTGCCAGCAGTTTGCAACAGGGGGCCAGTGAAGCTTTCTTT,CASSLQQGASEAFF
NA,TRBJ2-7,TRBV5-1,NA,TGCGCCAGCAGCAGCTACCCGGGACAAAACTACGAGCAGTACTTC,CASSSYPGQNYEQYF
NA,TRBJ1-2,TRBV14,TRBD1,TGTGCCAGCAGCCAAGGGGTAGGGACAGGACTTGGAGGCTACACCTTC,CASSQGVGTGLGGYTF
NA,TRBJ2-7,TRBV7-2,TRBD2,TGTGCCAGCAGCTCAGGGACTAGCGGGAGGGTTGGGCAGTACTTC,CASSSGTSGRVGQYF
NA,TRBJ1-5,TRBV6-1,NA,TGTGCCAGCGTTAACCCACACCGGGGGAATCAGCCCCAGCATTTT,CASVNPHRGNQPQHF
once,TRBJ2-7,TRBV6-6,NA,TGTGCCAGCAGCCAGGAGGGACGTTCCCGAGCCGAGCAGTACTTC,CASSQEGRSRAEQYF
NA,TRBJ2-3,TRBV6-1,TRBD2,TGTGCCAGCAGTGAGTCTAGCGGGGGGTGGGATACGCAGTATTTT,CASSESSGGWDTQYF
few,TRBJ2-7,TRBV10-3,TRBD1,TGTGCCATCAGGGGAACAGGGGGCTACGAGCAGTACTTC,CAIRGTGGYEQYF
once,TRBJ2-5,TRBV2,NA,TGTGCCAGCAGTGAAAGCTGGGAGACCCAGTACTTC,CASSESWETQYF
NA,TRBJ2-5,TRBV28,TRBD1,TGTGCCAGCAGTCCCCACGCCTCTCGACAGGGGGCGCCCCAAGAGACCCAGTACTTC,CASSPHASRQGAPQETQYF
NA,TRBJ1-2,TRBV30,NA,TGTGCCTGGAGTGTACCGTTGGGGCAATCTAACTATGGCTACACCTTC,CAWSVPLGQSNYGYTF
once,TRBJ2-3,TRBV7-8,TRBD2,TGTGCCAGCAGACCTCTAGCGGGAGGGCCCGATACGCAGTATTTT,CASRPLAGGPDTQYF
NA,TRBJ2-1,TRBV5-1,TRBD2,TGCGCCAGCAGCCCGATCACCGGGACTAGCGGACTGAGCTCCTACAATGAGCAGTTCTTC,CASSPITGTSGLSSYNEQFF
NA,TRBJ1-5,TRBV19,NA,TGTGCCAGTAGTCTCACGGGGATCCCAAATCAGCCCCAGCATTTT,CASSLTGIPNQPQHF
NA,TRBJ2-7,TRBV27,TRBD1,TGTGCCAGCAGTCTACAGGGGTACGAGCAGTACTTC,CASSLQGYEQYF
NA,TRBJ1-1,TRBV28,NA,TGTGCAGCGACGGACATGAACACTGAAGCTTTCTTT,CAATDMNTEAFF
NA,TRBJ1-1,TRBV28,NA,TGTGCCAGCACTAAACCCTGGGGGGGTTTGGACACTAAAGCTTTCTTT,CASTKPWGGLDTKAFF
NA,TRBJ2-5,TRBV19,TRBD2,TGTGCCAGTAGTATTCCAGCGGGCGGGGGGGCGGAGACCCAGTACTTC,CASSIPAGGGAETQYF
once,TRBJ1-4,TRBV5-6,TRBD1,TGTGCCAGCAGCTTGGCAGGGGGACTAGGTGAAAAACTGTTTTTT,CASSLAGGLGEKLFF
NA,TRBJ1-5,TRBV2,NA,TGTGCCAGCACCCCCACGACACGCAATCAGCCCCAGCATTTT,CASTPTTRNQPQHF
NA,TRBJ2-3,TRBV11-3,TRBD2,TGTGCCAGCAGCTTCCAAGCGGGGGGCACAGATACGCAGTATTTT,CASSFQAGGTDTQYF
NA,TRBJ2-5,TRBV29-1,NA,TGCAGCGTTGAAAGGGAGACGGAGACCCAGTACTTC,CSVERETETQYF
NA,TRBJ1-1,TRBV28,NA,TGTGCCAGCAGTATCTCAGGTCCGCCCGAAGCTTTCTTT,CASSISGPPEAFF
once,TRBJ1-1,TRBV30,NA,TGTGCCTGGAGTGTACGCGGTCTGAACACTGAAGCTTTCTTT,CAWSVRGLNTEAFF
NA,TRBJ1-5,TRBV28,NA,TGTGCCAGCAGCATCATCAGGGTGGATCAGCCCCAGCATTTT,CASSIIRVDQPQHF